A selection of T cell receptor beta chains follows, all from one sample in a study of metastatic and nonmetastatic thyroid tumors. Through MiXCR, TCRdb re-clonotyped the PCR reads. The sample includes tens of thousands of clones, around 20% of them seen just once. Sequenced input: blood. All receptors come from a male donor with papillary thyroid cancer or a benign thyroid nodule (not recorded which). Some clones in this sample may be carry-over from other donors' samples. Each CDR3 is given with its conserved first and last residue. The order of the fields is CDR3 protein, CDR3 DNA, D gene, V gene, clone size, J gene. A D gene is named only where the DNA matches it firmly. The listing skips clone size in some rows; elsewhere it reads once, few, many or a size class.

CDR3 protein: CASSVGAQAWETQYF
CDR3 DNA: TGTGCCAGCAGCGTAGGGGCCCAAGCATGGGAGACCCAGTACTTC
D gene: .
V gene: TRBV9
clone size: .
J gene: TRBJ2-5

CDR3 protein: CASSPTSGSTDEQFF
CDR3 DNA: TGTGCCAGCAGCCCGACTAGCGGGAGTACTGATGAGCAGTTCTTC
D gene: TRBD2
V gene: TRBV3-1
clone size: many
J gene: TRBJ2-1

CDR3 protein: CASSSGQGGLTGELFF
CDR3 DNA: TGTGCCAGCAGCAGCGGACAGGGAGGTCTCACCGGGGAGCTGTTTTTT
D gene: TRBD1
V gene: TRBV11-2
clone size: .
J gene: TRBJ2-2

CDR3 protein: CASSYGQTKNIQYF
CDR3 DNA: TGTGCCAGCAGTTACGGTCAAACCAAAAACATTCAGTACTTC
D gene: .
V gene: TRBV28
clone size: few
J gene: TRBJ2-4

CDR3 protein: CASSLSLSGASVLTF
CDR3 DNA: TGCGCCAGCAGCTTGTCGCTCTCTGGGGCCAGCGTCCTGACTTTC
D gene: .
V gene: TRBV5-1
clone size: .
J gene: TRBJ2-6

CDR3 protein: CASIPWVGAVGNQPQHF
CDR3 DNA: TGTGCCAGCATTCCATGGGTGGGAGCAGTGGGAAATCAGCCCCAGCATTTT
D gene: .
V gene: TRBV27
clone size: few
J gene: TRBJ1-5

CDR3 protein: CASSPLGQGEETQYF
CDR3 DNA: TGTGCCAGCTCACCGCTCGGACAGGGTGAAGAGACCCAGTACTTC
D gene: TRBD1
V gene: TRBV18
clone size: many
J gene: TRBJ2-5

CDR3 protein: CASSIAAETQYF
CDR3 DNA: TGTGCCAGTAGTATAGCGGCAGAGACCCAGTACTTC
D gene: .
V gene: TRBV19
clone size: many
J gene: TRBJ2-5

CDR3 protein: CASSYGGTEAFF
CDR3 DNA: TGTGCCAGCAGTTACGGGGGCACTGAAGCTTTCTTT
D gene: .
V gene: TRBV6-5
clone size: many
J gene: TRBJ1-1

CDR3 protein: CATTGGSCYSNQPQHF
CDR3 DNA: TGTGCCACCACCGGGGGGTCCTGTTACAGCAATCAGCCCCAGCATTTT
D gene: .
V gene: TRBV19
clone size: .
J gene: TRBJ1-5

CDR3 protein: CAWRPRDRGNSPLHF
CDR3 DNA: TGTGCCTGGAGGCCCCGGGACAGGGGTAATTCACCCCTCCACTTT
D gene: TRBD1
V gene: TRBV30
clone size: .
J gene: TRBJ1-6

CDR3 protein: CASSQITGRYEQYF
CDR3 DNA: TGTGCCAGCAGTCAAATCACAGGGAGGTACGAGCAGTACTTC
D gene: .
V gene: TRBV3-1
clone size: .
J gene: TRBJ2-7

CDR3 protein: CASSFQGASVANVLTF
CDR3 DNA: TGTGCCAGTAGCTTCCAGGGGGCTTCTGTGGCCAACGTCCTGACTTTC
D gene: TRBD1
V gene: TRBV11-2
clone size: .
J gene: TRBJ2-6

CDR3 protein: CSVEDSSDGNEQFF
CDR3 DNA: TGCAGCGTTGAAGATAGCTCGGATGGAAATGAGCAGTTCTTC
D gene: .
V gene: TRBV29-1
clone size: many
J gene: TRBJ2-1

CDR3 protein: CASSWNRGPYEQYF
CDR3 DNA: TGCGCCAGCAGCTGGAACAGGGGGCCCTACGAGCAGTACTTC
D gene: TRBD1
V gene: TRBV5-1
clone size: .
J gene: TRBJ2-7

CDR3 protein: CASRAGRYYEQYF
CDR3 DNA: TGTGCCAGCAGGGCGGGCAGGTACTACGAGCAGTACTTC
D gene: .
V gene: TRBV6-2/TRBV6-3
clone size: medium-sized
J gene: TRBJ2-7

CDR3 protein: CASTLSQHF
CDR3 DNA: TGTGCCAGCACCCTGTCCCAGCATTTT
D gene: .
V gene: TRBV28
clone size: medium-sized
J gene: TRBJ1-5

CDR3 protein: CASSLEGARVYEQYF
CDR3 DNA: TGTGCCAGCAGTTTGGAGGGGGCGCGGGTGTACGAGCAGTACTTC
D gene: .
V gene: TRBV28
clone size: .
J gene: TRBJ2-7

CDR3 protein: CASSYSGFDEQYF
CDR3 DNA: TGTGCCAGCAGTTATTCAGGGTTCGACGAGCAGTACTTC
D gene: .
V gene: TRBV6-1
clone size: medium-sized
J gene: TRBJ2-7

CDR3 protein: CASTRVGTTLGYNEQFF
CDR3 DNA: TGTGCCAGCACCCGAGTGGGCACGACCTTGGGCTACAATGAGCAGTTCTTC
D gene: .
V gene: TRBV12-3/TRBV12-4
clone size: medium-sized
J gene: TRBJ2-1

CDR3 protein: CASSERRGSSQYF
CDR3 DNA: TGTGCCAGCAGTGAAAGACGGGGTTCGTCCCAGTACTTC
D gene: .
V gene: TRBV2
clone size: many
J gene: TRBJ2-5

CDR3 protein: CASRKTGDPAYEQYF
CDR3 DNA: TGTGCCAGCAGAAAAACAGGGGACCCAGCCTACGAGCAGTACTTC
D gene: TRBD1
V gene: TRBV6-2/TRBV6-3
clone size: .
J gene: TRBJ2-7

CDR3 protein: CISPLAGRTYEQYF
CDR3 DNA: TGCATTTCCCCGCTGGCGGGCCGCACCTACGAGCAGTACTTC
D gene: .
V gene: TRBV20-1
clone size: few
J gene: TRBJ2-7

CDR3 protein: CASSEAAASSNEQFF
CDR3 DNA: TGTGCCAGCAGTGAAGCGGCCGCTAGCAGCAATGAGCAGTTCTTC
D gene: .
V gene: TRBV2
clone size: medium-sized
J gene: TRBJ2-1

CDR3 protein: CASSLGTGVYNEQFF
CDR3 DNA: TGTGCCAGCAGCTTGGGGACAGGGGTCTACAATGAGCAGTTCTTC
D gene: TRBD1
V gene: TRBV11-2
clone size: many
J gene: TRBJ2-1

CDR3 protein: CAISEQDRGAQYF
CDR3 DNA: TGTGCCATCAGTGAACAGGACAGGGGGGCGCAGTATTTT
D gene: TRBD1
V gene: TRBV10-3
clone size: medium-sized
J gene: TRBJ2-3

CDR3 protein: CASSLSRAGGETQYF
CDR3 DNA: TGTGCCAGCAGCCTCTCGAGGGCGGGAGGAGAGACCCAGTACTTC
D gene: TRBD2
V gene: TRBV9
clone size: many
J gene: TRBJ2-5

CDR3 protein: CASSEGLAGNYEQYF
CDR3 DNA: TGTGCCAGCAGTGAGGGACTAGCGGGGAATTACGAGCAGTACTTC
D gene: TRBD2
V gene: TRBV6-1
clone size: few
J gene: TRBJ2-7

CDR3 protein: CSVEGGGRAPYEQYF
CDR3 DNA: TGCAGCGTTGAAGGTGGCGGGAGGGCCCCCTACGAGCAGTACTTC
D gene: TRBD2
V gene: TRBV29-1
clone size: many
J gene: TRBJ2-7

CDR3 protein: CASSVGGGIYNEQFF
CDR3 DNA: TGTGCCAGCAGCGTAGGCGGCGGGATCTACAATGAGCAGTTCTTC
D gene: .
V gene: TRBV9
clone size: many
J gene: TRBJ2-1

CDR3 protein: CASCTGNEQFF
CDR3 DNA: TGTGCCAGCTGTACGGGGAATGAGCAGTTCTTC
D gene: .
V gene: TRBV28
clone size: many
J gene: TRBJ2-1

CDR3 protein: CASSSYTGETEAFF
CDR3 DNA: TGTGCCAGCAGTTCTTACACGGGGGAAACTGAAGCTTTCTTT
D gene: .
V gene: TRBV9
clone size: many
J gene: TRBJ1-1

CDR3 protein: CASSDVGTEPFF
CDR3 DNA: TGTGCCAGCAGTGACGTGGGCACTGAACCTTTCTTT
D gene: .
V gene: TRBV2
clone size: .
J gene: TRBJ1-1

CDR3 protein: CASRRGGAGGRYEQYF
CDR3 DNA: TGTGCCAGTAGACGAGGGGGTGCGGGAGGGCGCTACGAGCAGTACTTC
D gene: TRBD2
V gene: TRBV19
clone size: .
J gene: TRBJ2-7

CDR3 protein: CASRGTGAYTEAFF
CDR3 DNA: TGTGCCAGCAGGGGGACAGGGGCGTACACTGAAGCTTTCTTT
D gene: TRBD1
V gene: TRBV7-8
clone size: .
J gene: TRBJ1-1

CDR3 protein: CSARGVPGNTEAFF
CDR3 DNA: TGCAGTGCTAGAGGAGTTCCGGGGAACACTGAAGCTTTCTTT
D gene: .
V gene: TRBV20-1
clone size: many
J gene: TRBJ1-1

CDR3 protein: CASSLNLGQAFQETQYF
CDR3 DNA: TGTGCCAGCAGCTTGAATTTGGGACAGGCGTTTCAAGAGACCCAGTACTTC
D gene: TRBD1
V gene: TRBV13
clone size: many
J gene: TRBJ2-5

CDR3 protein: CASSQELTTGVRNTQYF
CDR3 DNA: TGCGCCAGCAGCCAAGAATTAACTACAGGGGTTCGGAATACGCAGTATTTT
D gene: TRBD1
V gene: TRBV4-1
clone size: .
J gene: TRBJ2-3

CDR3 protein: CASGFSGGELFF
CDR3 DNA: TGTGCCAGCGGCTTCTCGGGTGGGGAGCTGTTTTTT
D gene: .
V gene: TRBV7-9
clone size: few
J gene: TRBJ2-2

CDR3 protein: CASSPQRELFF
CDR3 DNA: TGTGCCAGCAGTCCCCAACGGGAGCTGTTTTTT
D gene: .
V gene: TRBV6-1
clone size: medium-sized
J gene: TRBJ2-2

CDR3 protein: CASGYHRVGGETQYF
CDR3 DNA: TGTGCCAGCGGATACCATCGGGTAGGGGGAGAGACCCAGTACTTC
D gene: .
V gene: TRBV6-2/TRBV6-3
clone size: medium-sized
J gene: TRBJ2-5

CDR3 protein: CASSLAGGREQYF
CDR3 DNA: TGTGCCAGCAGTTTAGCAGGGGGCAGAGAGCAGTACTTC
D gene: TRBD1
V gene: TRBV27
clone size: many
J gene: TRBJ2-7

CDR3 protein: CASSISGNNEKLFF
CDR3 DNA: TGTGCCAGTAGTATATCGGGGAATAATGAAAAACTGTTTTTT
D gene: .
V gene: TRBV19
clone size: many
J gene: TRBJ1-4

CDR3 protein: CASRPGNTEAFF
CDR3 DNA: TGTGCCAGCCGCCCAGGGAACACTGAAGCTTTCTTT
D gene: .
V gene: TRBV12-3/TRBV12-4
clone size: .
J gene: TRBJ1-1

CDR3 protein: CASKGGGSLRGEQYF
CDR3 DNA: TGTGCCAGCAAGGGAGGGGGGAGCCTCCGAGGAGAGCAGTACTTC
D gene: .
V gene: TRBV6-1
clone size: medium-sized
J gene: TRBJ2-7

CDR3 protein: CASTRGSRGEQFF
CDR3 DNA: TGTGCCAGTACCCGGGGGAGTCGCGGTGAGCAGTTCTTC
D gene: .
V gene: TRBV19
clone size: few
J gene: TRBJ2-1

CDR3 protein: CASSVSSGRDTQYF
CDR3 DNA: TGTGCCAGCAGCGTGTCTAGCGGTCGAGATACGCAGTATTTT
D gene: TRBD2
V gene: TRBV9
clone size: many
J gene: TRBJ2-3

CDR3 protein: CASSVSAGAGDTQYF
CDR3 DNA: TGTGCCAGCAGTGTTTCGGCGGGGGCCGGAGATACGCAGTATTTT
D gene: .
V gene: TRBV6-1
clone size: .
J gene: TRBJ2-3

CDR3 protein: CASSPRGVGQYF
CDR3 DNA: TGTGCCAGCAGCCCAAGGGGGGTGGGGCAGTATTTT
D gene: .
V gene: TRBV11-2
clone size: many
J gene: TRBJ2-3

CDR3 protein: CASSPRLAGSYEQYF
CDR3 DNA: TGTGCCAGCAGCCCACGACTAGCGGGGTCCTACGAGCAGTACTTC
D gene: TRBD2
V gene: TRBV12-3/TRBV12-4
clone size: few
J gene: TRBJ2-7

CDR3 protein: CVTAAGDTQSF
CDR3 DNA: TGTGTCACCGCCGCGGGAGATACGCAGTCTTTT
D gene: TRBD2
V gene: TRBV24-1
clone size: .
J gene: TRBJ2-3

CDR3 protein: CASSLLRGRARDTQYF
CDR3 DNA: TGTGCCAGCAGCTTACTACGCGGTAGGGCCCGAGATACGCAGTATTTT
D gene: .
V gene: TRBV11-2
clone size: .
J gene: TRBJ2-3

CDR3 protein: CASSSLRRENTEAFF
CDR3 DNA: TGCGCCAGCAGTTCCCTGAGGAGAGAAAACACTGAAGCTTTCTTT
D gene: .
V gene: TRBV5-1
clone size: many
J gene: TRBJ1-1

CDR3 protein: CASSPTTSGVPDTQYF
CDR3 DNA: TGCGCCAGCAGCCCAACGACTAGCGGGGTACCAGATACGCAGTATTTT
D gene: TRBD2
V gene: TRBV4-3
clone size: once
J gene: TRBJ2-3

CDR3 protein: CSVPAFYGYTF
CDR3 DNA: TGCAGCGTCCCTGCTTTCTATGGCTACACCTTC
D gene: .
V gene: TRBV29-1
clone size: many
J gene: TRBJ1-2

CDR3 protein: CASSLLGATYEQYF
CDR3 DNA: TGTGCCAGCAGCCTGTTGGGGGCGACCTACGAGCAGTACTTC
D gene: .
V gene: TRBV27
clone size: medium-sized
J gene: TRBJ2-7

CDR3 protein: CASDCGGGSYF
CDR3 DNA: TGTGCCAGCGATTGTGGCGGGGGATCGTACTTC
D gene: TRBD2
V gene: TRBV2
clone size: few
J gene: TRBJ2-7

CDR3 protein: CASSRRAAGYEQYF
CDR3 DNA: TGTGCCAGCAGTCGTCGGGCCGCCGGCTACGAGCAGTACTTC
D gene: .
V gene: TRBV27
clone size: medium-sized
J gene: TRBJ2-7

CDR3 protein: CASSDSGRGGHNEQFF
CDR3 DNA: TGTGCCAGCAGTGACTCAGGTCGGGGTGGCCACAATGAGCAGTTCTTC
D gene: .
V gene: TRBV6-4
clone size: few
J gene: TRBJ2-1

CDR3 protein: CASSIQGSTEAFF
CDR3 DNA: TGTGCCAGTAGTATCCAGGGGAGCACTGAAGCTTTCTTT
D gene: .
V gene: TRBV19
clone size: many
J gene: TRBJ1-1